The 13 T cell receptor beta chains below come from one sample, sequenced in a study of CD8 T cells in ankylosing spondylitis. Study-level findings and limits: Ankylosing spondylitis blood appeared to carry a characteristic TCR beta motif of seven to nine highly homologous variants.

The antigens these receptors bind are not known. Each CDR3 protein gets one entry after TCRdb re-called the 5' RACE reads with MiXCR. The sample shows 670,000 or so distinct CDR3 sequences, about 20% of them seen only once. Sequencing was carried out using blood, either unsorted or a sorted T cell fraction (not recorded which). The receptors come from a male donor with ankylosing spondylitis.

This chain joins TRBV4-2 and TRBJ2-2, with a possible D match to TRBD2 (6 bases). CDR1 is LGHNA and CDR2 is YNFKEQ in the germline V gene. The CDR3 length is 17 residues. Trimming took 6 bases from V and 1 from J, leaving 18 bases between them. This CDR3 is CASSRQPGTLNTGELFF. The CDR3 region has the DNA TGTGCCAGCAGTCGACAACCAGGGACTCTGAACACCGGGGAGCTGTTTTTT.

This clonotype has more than one count but fewer than ten. The chain has TRBV20-1 and TRBJ2-7; 7 bases align to TRBD2. The CDR3 length is 13 residues. Trimming cost V 5 bases and J 2 bases; bases outside gene matches: 6. From germline, CDR1 is DFQATT and CDR2 SNEGSKA (reference sequence). The CDR3: CSAGGDLPYEQYF. In nucleotides, the CDR3 is TGCAGTGCTGGGGGGGATCTCCCCTACGAGCAGTACTTC.

This clonotype was counted a few times. The J gene is TRBJ2-3, the V gene TRBV4-1; no clear D gene. Germline V gene lookup returns CDR1 MGHRA and CDR2 YSYEKL. This CDR3 spans 16 amino acids. The germline V and J ends were trimmed by 1 base and 2 bases, with 13 bases remaining between them. The CDR3 DNA reads as TGCGCCAGCAGCCAAGGTATTTCCCATTCCACAGATACGCAGTATTTT. Amino acid sequence: CASSQGISHSTDTQYF.

This clonotype showed up just a few times. The CDR3 spells CASSSTLGTLAEQYF. As DNA, the CDR3 is TGTGCCAGCAGCTCCACGCTGGGTACCCTCGCGGAGCAGTACTTC. The chain recombines TRBV11-1 with TRBJ2-7; D is undetermined. In germline, CDR1 is SGHAT, CDR2 FQDESV (reference sequence). The CDR3 is 15 amino acids. Trimming removed 4 bases at V and 7 bases at J, with 20 bases between.

This clonotype was counted a few times. The rearrangement uses TRBV27 and TRBJ1-6; 9 positions match TRBD1. V gave up 5 bases and J gave up 13 bases; unmatched junction bases: 15. CDR1 is MNHEY and CDR2 is SMNVEV in the germline V gene (reference sequence). This CDR3 has 16 residues. The CDR3 DNA sequence: TGTGCCAGCAGTGTGAGGACAGGGGCCTATGGGGGGCCCCTCCACTTT. It encodes CASSVRTGAYGGPLHF.

This clonotype has only a few counts. This chain links TRBV29-1 with TRBJ2-7, with 10 positions matching TRBD1. Germline CDR1 is SQVTM and CDR2 is ANQGSEA. There are 15 residues in the CDR3. The ends lost 5 bases at V and 3 bases at J; junction bases unmatched: 10. CDR3 protein: CSVSRRGTGVYEQYF. DNA for the CDR3: TGCAGCGTTTCCAGAAGGGGGACAGGGGTCTACGAGCAGTACTTC.

The CDR3 DNA follows: TGTGCCAGCAGCTCAACAGGGGAGTATAGCTACACCTTC. Amino acid sequence: CASSSTGEYSYTF. The chain has TRBV12-3 or TRBV12-4 and TRBJ1-2; 7 bases are a match to TRBD1. V lost 6 bases, J lost 9 bases, and 10 bases stayed unmatched. There are 13 residues in the CDR3.

This clonotype was seen a handful of times. The chain uses TRBV18 and TRBJ2-2; 8 bases fit TRBD1. Germline CDR1 is KGHSH and CDR2 is LQKENI. The CDR3 spans 13 residues. After removal of 8 bases from V and 1 base from J, the junction contained 0 bases not matched to a gene. Here the CDR3 DNA reads TGTGCCAGCGGGACAGGGAACACCGGGGAGCTGTTTTTT. This codes for CASGTGNTGELFF.

This clonotype was detected only a few times. The gene calls are TRBV6-2 or TRBV6-3 and TRBJ1-5; D is perhaps TRBD1 (6 bases). The CDR3 totals 15 residues. CDR1 and CDR2 from the germline V gene are MNHEY and SVGEGT. Trimming shortened V by 6 bases and J by 7 bases, and 19 bases separated the two germline ends. The DNA of the CDR3 is TGTGCCAGCAGCGGCCGGGGGGGCGTTTGGCAGCCCCAGCATTTT. It codes for CASSGRGGVWQPQHF.

This clonotype was counted at least ten times. The V and J genes are TRBV2 and TRBJ2-1; D is ambiguous. CDR1 and CDR2 from the germline V gene are SNHLY and FYNNEI. Trimming pared 4 bases from V and 4 bases from J, leaving 8 bases between. The length of the CDR3 is 13 residues. The CDR3 region is CASSGGSYNEQFF. CDR3 nucleotide sequence: TGTGCCAGCAGTGGAGGATCTTACAATGAGCAGTTCTTC. The full variable domain, with the rest looked up from reference TRBV2 and TRBJ2-1, is EPEVTQTPSHQVTQMGQEVILRCVPISNHLYFYWYRQILGQKVEFLVSFYNNEISEKSEIFDDQFSVERPDGSNFTLKIRSTKLEDSAMYFCASSGGSYNEQFFGPGTRLTVL.

V gene TRBV29-1 combines with J gene TRBJ2-1; TRBD2 agrees at 7 bases. The germline CDR1 and CDR2 sequences are SQVTM and ANQGSEA. This CDR3 is 15 amino acids long. The V and J ends lost 6 bases and 6 bases, in that order; junction bases with no gene match: 14. The CDR3 sequence is CSVGIAGVFPNEQFF. CDR3 DNA: TGCAGCGTAGGAATAGCGGGTGTCTTCCCCAATGAGCAGTTCTTC.

The CDR3 protein is CSAASGLITDTQYF. The CDR3 DNA reads as TGCAGTGCTGCCAGCGGCCTGATCACAGATACGCAGTATTTT. The V and J genes are TRBV20-1 and TRBJ2-3; TRBD2 is a possible D gene (5 bases). Germline assignment: CDR1 DFQATT and CDR2 SNEGSKA (reference sequence). The CDR3 runs 14 residues. The ends were cut back, 5 bases at V and 2 bases at J, with 14 bases in the middle.

A few counts support this clonotype. In DNA, the CDR3 is TGTGCCAGCCTTTCACGAGGGTCAGCGAGCTCCTACAATGAGCAGTTCTTC. This encodes CASLSRGSASSYNEQFF. This rearrangement joins TRBV6-2 or TRBV6-3 to TRBJ2-1, with D tentatively TRBD2 (5 bases). The germline CDR1 and CDR2 sequences are MNHEY and SVGEGT. Between the trimmed V and J ends, which lost 8 bases and 0 bases, there was a span of 20 bases. The CDR3 has 17 amino acids.